The 5 T cell receptor beta chains presented below share a single source sample, sequenced in a study of regulatory T cells in long-lasting Graves disease (TCRdb year 2021). The sample's time point, from its label and the paper: newly diagnosed GD, antithyroid drugs for less than 3 months. For both TCR sequencing and RNA sequencing, RNA was extracted from PBMCs in TRIzol. The method was multiplex PCR. Sequencing instrument: Illumina HiSeq 4000. To build TCR beta libraries, CDR3 regions were amplified by Arm-PCR using iRepertoire HTBI primers. TCRdb reran the public reads through fastp at Q25 and MiXCR, keeping productive beta chains. One record per CDR3 amino acid sequence lists the most common genes and DNA. The sample data list 550,000 or so distinct CDR3 sequences, and around 12% of these were observed just once. The ten largest clones represent 7.5% to 9% of the sample. Another study also made use of these data, one on T cells in Graves' hyperthyroidism and ophthalmopathy.

The specimen was peripheral blood mononuclear cells (PBMCs), collected at new diagnosis, from a patient treated with antithyroid drugs. These receptors all come from a woman aged 30 to 39 with Graves disease. Donor details come from another sample of the same person, matched by shared clones.

In its sample, this clonotype was seen many times. The chain uses TRBV6-1 and TRBJ1-2; 7 positions agree with TRBD1. Germline V CDR1 and CDR2: MNHNS, SASEGT. The junction had 5 bases not matched to a gene; V was cut back by 6 bases and J by 1 base. The CDR3 loop spans 14 amino acids. CDR3: CASSRDRDNYGYTF. The CDR3, as DNA: TGTGCCAGCAGCCGAGACAGGGATAACTATGGCTACACCTTC.

At least ten counts were recorded for this clonotype. The chain is built from TRBV4-3 and TRBJ2-3, with a possible D match to TRBD2 (5 bases). Germline values: CDR1 LGHNA, CDR2 YSLEER. Between the trimmed V and J ends, which lost 3 bases and 4 bases, there was a span of 17 bases. CDR3 length: 16 amino acids. CDR3 DNA sequence: TGCGCCAGCAGCCACCGAAAACTAGTAAGCGCAGATACGCAGTATTTT. Translating gives CASSHRKLVSADTQYF.

The chain has TRBV24-1 and TRBJ2-2, with D possibly being TRBD2 (5 bases). There are 12 residues in the CDR3. The germline V and J ends were trimmed by 4 bases and 7 bases, with 6 bases remaining between them. Germline lookup yields CDR1 KGHDR and CDR2 SFDVKD. CDR3 sequence (DNA): TGTGCCACCAGTGAAGGAGGCGGGGAGCTGTTTTTT. Translation: CATSEGGGELFF.

Details on this clonotype: A much larger clonotype is one base distant, so this may be a read error. V and J are TRBV27 and TRBJ1-6; TRBD1 aligns across 9 bases. The CDR3 has 16 residues. Germline trimming cut 4 bases from V and 7 bases from J; bases unmatched to any gene: 8. Germline V gene data show CDR1 as MNHEY and CDR2 as SMNVEV (reference sequence). CDR3 residues: CASSSVNGQGNSPLHF. CDR3 sequence (DNA): TGTGCCAGCAGTTCGGTTAATGGACAGGGGAATTCACCCCTCCACTTT.

This clonotype came up many times. J is TRBJ2-5 and V is TRBV11-3; the match to TRBD2 covers 8 bases. The DNA end lines up better with TRBJ2-1; the J call may be wrong. Germline V gene data show CDR1 as SGHNT and CDR2 as YENEEA. This CDR3 spans 13 amino acids. CDR3 DNA sequence: TGTGCCAGCAACAACGGGAGGGCCGATGAGCAGTTCTTC. Residues: CASNNGRADEQFF.